The 29 T cell receptor beta chains below all came from one sample that was sequenced in a study of a mutant IDH1 vaccine in newly diagnosed glioma. Regarding time point: week 47, end of study. Vaccination comprised doses that each held 300 ug of mutant IDH1 20-mer peptide, plus topical imiquimod. Profiling relied on immunoSEQ multiplex PCR, and the TCRdb table lists in-frame clones only, not all of them. The sample records about 50,000 clones, about 79% being singletons. Their antigens remain unidentified. This material consisted of PBMCs, taken from a glioma patient whose treatment included an IDH1 peptide vaccine. The receptors come from a man aged 50 or older with glioma.

The chain couples TRBV6-1 to TRBJ2-7; a weak D match, TRBD2 (5 bases). This CDR3 has 12 amino acids. Germline assignment: CDR1 MNHNS and CDR2 SASEGT. V lost 2 bases to trimming and J lost 3 bases, with 5 bases between them. The CDR3 protein is CASSERDYEQYF. The DNA of the CDR3 is TGTGCCAGCAGTGAACGGGACTACGAGCAGTACTTC.

This clone was seen a single time. The rearrangement joins TRBV27 to TRBJ2-1; 9 bases match TRBD1. The junction had 9 bases not matched to a gene; V was cut back by 6 bases and J by 6 bases. In germline, CDR1 is MNHEY, CDR2 SMNVEV (reference sequence). The CDR3 has 15 residues. The CDR3 DNA follows: TGTGCCAGCAGCTTCCGGGACAGGGCCTCCAATGAGCAGTTCTTC. Its protein product is CASSFRDRASNEQFF.

The CDR3 sequence: CASSQVGEGTGVSNTEAFF. Here the CDR3 DNA reads TGTGCCAGCAGCCAAGTGGGAGAGGGGACAGGGGTGTCTAACACTGAAGCTTTCTTT. The chain is built from TRBV14 and TRBJ1-1; TRBD1 aligns across 10 bases. CDR1 is SGHDN and CDR2 is FVKESK in the germline V gene. V was pared by 1 base and J by 2 bases, with 13 bases of the junction left unmatched. There are 19 residues in the CDR3. Complete variable domain (other parts from reference TRBV14 and TRBJ1-1): EAGVTQFPSHSVIEKGQTVTLRCDPISGHDNLYWYRRVMGKEIKFLLHFVKESKQDESGMPNNRFLAERTGGTYSTLKVQPAELEDSGVYFCASSQVGEGTGVSNTEAFFGQGTRLTVV.

This clone came up a few times. The V gene is TRBV6-1, the J gene TRBJ2-3; D is ambiguous. Looked up from germline, CDR1 is MNHNS and CDR2 is SASEGT. V gave up 10 bases and J gave up 5 bases, with 19 bases separating them. This CDR3 region has 14 residues. DNA of the CDR3: TGTGCCACCCTCATCAATCAGTACGGAGATACGCAGTATTTT. It specifies CATLINQYGDTQYF.

V is TRBV30 and J is TRBJ2-4; 7 bases are a match to TRBD1. CDR1 GTSNPN and CDR2 SVGIG come from the germline V gene (reference sequence). V shed 2 bases, J shed 4 bases, and the junction held 2 bases outside the gene matches. This CDR3 is 13 amino acids long. The CDR3 sequence: CAWSRDRKNIQYF. CDR3 nucleotide sequence: TGTGCCTGGAGTCGGGACAGAAAAAACATTCAGTACTTC.

The rearrangement joins TRBV4-3 to TRBJ2-1, with D unclear. The CDR3 is 13 amino acids. V shed 1 base and J shed 3 bases, with 4 bases lying between them. In germline, CDR1 is LGHNA, CDR2 YSLEER. CDR3 bases: TGCGCCAGCAGCCAAGGGTTCTACAATGAGCAGTTCTTC. Encoded protein: CASSQGFYNEQFF.

This chain connects TRBV10-3 to TRBJ1-1; D gene unclear. V was trimmed by 2 bases and J by 0 bases, leaving 4 bases between them. Looked up from germline, CDR1 is ENHRY and CDR2 is SYGVKD. This CDR3 is 13 amino acids long. The CDR3 is CAISEGLNTEAFF. CDR3 in DNA: TGTGCCATCAGTGAGGGTCTGAACACTGAAGCTTTCTTT.

This clone was counted a single time. The genes are TRBV25-1 and TRBJ2-1; 11 bases match TRBD1. Unmatched junction bases numbered 6, after V lost 8 bases and J lost 6 bases. Germline CDR1 and CDR2: MGHDK and SYGVNS. CDR3 length: 14 amino acids. In DNA form, the CDR3 reads TGTGCCAGCCTCGCCGGGACAGGGGGCAATGAGCAGTTCTTC. As protein: CASLAGTGGNEQFF.

The chain carries TRBV5-4 and TRBJ2-3; the D is unclear. The CDR3 has 14 amino acids. Deletions cut 1 base from V and 1 base from J, with 7 bases between. Germline lookup yields CDR1 SGHNT and CDR2 YYREEE (reference sequence). The CDR3 DNA reads as TGTGCCAGCAGCTTGTGGCAGGGCACAGATACGCAGTATTTT. It specifies CASSLWQGTDTQYF.

The V gene is TRBV11-2, the J gene TRBJ2-5, with 7 bases aligning to TRBD1. The last part of the DNA fits TRBJ2-7 better; the J call may be wrong. CDR1 and CDR2 from the germline V gene are SGHAT and FQNNGV. The CDR3 extends over 17 amino acids. This CDR3 reads CASSLVHRGASPYEQYF. For the CDR3, the DNA is TGTGCCAGCAGCTTAGTCCACAGGGGAGCTTCCCCCTACGAGCAGTACTTC.

The V call is TRBV30, the J call TRBJ1-3; D perhaps matches TRBD1 (6 bases). The CDR3 runs 14 residues. V lost 3 bases to trimming and J lost 1 base, with 10 bases between them. Germline lookup yields CDR1 GTSNPN and CDR2 SVGIG (reference sequence). Here the CDR3 DNA reads TGTGCCTGGAGCAGGGGCATGTCTGGAAACACCATATATTTT. Translated, it gives CAWSRGMSGNTIYF.

This clone was seen only a few times. The CDR3 nucleotides are TGTGCCAGCAGCGAAACCCCAGGCGGAACTGAAGCTTTCTTT. Residues: CASSETPGGTEAFF. J is TRBJ1-1 and V is TRBV9, with no clear D. The CDR3 has 14 amino acids. CDR1 is SGDLS, CDR2 YYNGEE, per germline. The V end was cut by 3 bases, the J end by 5 bases, with 14 bases between. Full variable domain (rest looked up from reference TRBV9 and TRBJ1-1): DSGVTQTPKHLITATGQRVTLRCSPRSGDLSVYWYQQSLDQGLQFLIQYYNGEERAKGNILERFSAQQFPDLHSELNLSSLELGDSALYFCASSETPGGTEAFFGQGTRLTVV.

This clone came up once. The gene calls are TRBV7-2 and TRBJ1-5, with D uncertain. The ends were cut back, 5 bases at V and 0 bases at J, with 17 bases in the middle. This CDR3 has 17 residues. The germline V gene has CDR1 SGHTA and CDR2 FQGNSA. The CDR3 bases are TGTGCCAGCAGCCCCTCCGGGCAGCCCTATAGCAATCAGCCCCAGCATTTT. It is translated as CASSPSGQPYSNQPQHF.

This sequence joins TRBV7-2 and TRBJ1-1; no firm D call. The germline CDR1 and CDR2 sequences are SGHTA and FQGNSA. The CDR3 is 14 residues long. Trimming took 0 bases from V and 5 from J, leaving 10 bases between them. CDR3 sequence (DNA): TGTGCCAGCAGCTTAGCGCTCGTGGGGACTGAAGCTTTCTTT. It encodes CASSLALVGTEAFF.

The rearrangement links TRBV4-1 to TRBJ2-5; D is uncertain. Germline V gene lookup returns CDR1 MGHRA and CDR2 YSYEKL. V gave up 0 bases and J gave up 6 bases, with 8 bases separating them. The CDR3 has 13 residues. For the CDR3, the DNA is TGCGCCAGCAGCCAAGAGATAACGAAGACCCAGTACTTC. Its protein is CASSQEITKTQYF.

The chain combines TRBV5-3 with TRBJ1-5; the D is unclear. TRBV5-3 is reported as an ORF; its role is uncertain. The V end was cut by 5 bases, the J end by 7 bases, with 13 bases between. The CDR3 sequence is 13 residues long. CDR3 nucleotides: TGTGCCAGAAGACGGGCGTGGGGACAGCCCCAGCATTTT. Protein: CARRRAWGQPQHF.

CDR3 sequence reads: CASSYTKSGNDGYTF. The CDR3 DNA follows: TGTGCCAGCAGTTACACAAAATCGGGAAACGATGGCTACACCTTC. The chain couples TRBV6-5 to TRBJ1-2; no reliable D call. Trimming removed 2 bases at V and 6 bases at J, with 16 bases between. There are 15 residues in the CDR3. Germline-derived CDR1 and CDR2 are MNHEY and SVGAGI.

CDR3 sequence reads: CASSFDGFGTDTQYF. In DNA, the CDR3 is TGTGCCAGCAGCTTCGACGGGTTTGGCACAGATACGCAGTATTTT. The chain links TRBV7-9 to TRBJ2-3; D unclear. CDR1 and CDR2 from the germline V gene are SEHNR and FQNEAQ (reference sequence). With 3 bases removed from V and 1 base from J, the gap between germline ends came to 11 bases. The CDR3 covers 15 residues.

The chain joins TRBV7-9 to TRBJ2-2, with 12 bases that match TRBD1. Germline CDR1 reads SEHNR; CDR2 reads FQNEAQ (reference sequence). The CDR3 covers 15 residues. J gave up 6 bases and V 5 bases, and 4 bases lay outside the gene matches. As DNA, the CDR3 is TGTGCCAGCAGCCCCGGGACAGGGGGCCCCGGGGAGCTGTTTTTT. As protein: CASSPGTGGPGELFF.

This chain links TRBV4-3 with TRBJ2-5, with unresolved D. Trimming pared 1 base from V and 5 bases from J, leaving 11 bases between. Germline assignment: CDR1 LGHNA and CDR2 YSLEER. The length of the CDR3 is 14 residues. CDR3: CASSQVVVGETQYF. Written as DNA, the CDR3 is TGCGCCAGCAGCCAAGTGGTTGTTGGGGAGACCCAGTACTTC.

This clone was found a few times. The chain joins TRBV18 to TRBJ1-4, with a tentative D call TRBD1 (5 bases). Germline V gives CDR1 KGHSH, CDR2 LQKENI. This CDR3 is built from 13 residues. Deletions cut 2 bases from V and 7 bases from J, with 8 bases between. The CDR3 bases are TGTGCCAGCTCACCAGCAGGGTTTGAAAAACTGTTTTTT. It specifies CASSPAGFEKLFF.

The sample holds one count of this clone. In nucleotides, the CDR3 is TGCGCCAGCAGCCAAGGGGCAGGGAGGACTGAAGCTTTCTTT. Translation: CASSQGAGRTEAFF. The gene calls are TRBV4-1 and TRBJ1-1; a possible D gene is TRBD1 (5 bases). The CDR3 spans 14 residues. V lost 1 base and J 5 bases, leaving 11 bases between the germline ends. In germline, CDR1 is MGHRA, CDR2 YSYEKL.

The rearrangement joins TRBV2 to TRBJ1-2; D unresolved. The V and J ends lost 6 bases and 3 bases respectively, with 11 bases between them. This CDR3 contains 13 residues. From germline, CDR1 is SNHLY and CDR2 FYNNEI. CDR3 loop: CASRAPRDYGYTF. In nucleotides, the CDR3 is TGTGCCAGCAGGGCTCCGAGGGACTATGGCTACACCTTC.

The chain carries TRBV6-1 and TRBJ1-4, with TRBD1 identical over 10 bases. This CDR3 spans 14 amino acids. Germline V gene data show CDR1 as MNHNS and CDR2 as SASEGT. With V trimmed by 8 bases and J by 7 bases, 7 bases remained unmatched. The CDR3 sequence: CASRRQGASEKLFF. The CDR3 nucleotides are TGTGCCAGCCGGAGACAGGGGGCGAGTGAAAAACTGTTTTTT.

The chain couples TRBV10-3 to TRBJ1-1; unclear D gene. Germline loops: CDR1 ENHRY, CDR2 SYGVKD. Trimming stripped 4 bases from V and 5 bases from J, with 14 bases between. The CDR3 contains 14 residues. The CDR3 sequence: CAISVEGGRTEAFF. The CDR3 nucleotides read TGTGCCATCAGTGTGGAGGGAGGGAGAACTGAAGCTTTCTTT.

The chain couples TRBV30 to TRBJ1-2; 7 nucleotides agree with TRBD1. This CDR3 comprises 14 residues. After removal of 0 bases from V and 8 bases from J, the junction contained 9 bases not matched to a gene. From germline, CDR1 is GTSNPN and CDR2 SVGIG (reference sequence). In nucleotides, the CDR3 is TGTGCCTGGAGTGTCCTCACCGGGACAGAGGGCTACACCTTC. Translating gives CAWSVLTGTEGYTF.

This clone showed up just a few times. The J gene is TRBJ2-1, the V gene TRBV29-1; D gene unclear. The CDR3 runs 14 residues. V lost 5 bases, J lost 0 bases, and 11 bases lay in between. Germline CDR1 SQVTM, CDR2 ANQGSEA. The DNA of the CDR3 is TGCAGCGTTTTCCCACTAAACTCCTACAATGAGCAGTTCTTC. This codes for CSVFPLNSYNEQFF.

J is TRBJ2-6 and V is TRBV27; D perhaps matches TRBD1 (5 bases). The CDR3 runs to 15 residues. V lost 6 bases and J lost 2, with 11 bases in between. Germline lookup yields CDR1 MNHEY and CDR2 SMNVEV (reference sequence). The CDR3 loop is CASRSPRAGANVLTF. The CDR3 bases are TGTGCCAGCAGGTCCCCCAGGGCTGGGGCCAACGTCCTGACTTTC.

V and J are TRBV27 and TRBJ1-2, with 9 bases aligning to TRBD1. There are 15 residues in the CDR3. Germline V gene data show CDR1 as MNHEY and CDR2 as SMNVEV (reference sequence). With 2 bases clipped from V and 3 bases from J, the junction kept 4 bases outside the gene matches. The CDR3 loop reads CASSLGTGHDYGYTF. The CDR3 DNA is TGTGCCAGCAGTTTAGGGACAGGGCACGACTATGGCTACACCTTC.